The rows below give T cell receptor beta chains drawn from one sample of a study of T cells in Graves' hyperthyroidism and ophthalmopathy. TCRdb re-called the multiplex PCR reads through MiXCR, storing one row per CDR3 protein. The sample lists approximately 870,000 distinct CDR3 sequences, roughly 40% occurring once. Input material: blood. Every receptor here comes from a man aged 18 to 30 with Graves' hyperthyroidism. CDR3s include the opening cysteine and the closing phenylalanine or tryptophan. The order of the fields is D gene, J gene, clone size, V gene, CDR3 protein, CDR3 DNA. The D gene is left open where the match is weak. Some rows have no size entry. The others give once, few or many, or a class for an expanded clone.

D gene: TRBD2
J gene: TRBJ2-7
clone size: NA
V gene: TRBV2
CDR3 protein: CASSTSPGLAADF
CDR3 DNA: TGTGCCAGCAGTACCTCCCCGGGACTAGCGGCCGACTTC

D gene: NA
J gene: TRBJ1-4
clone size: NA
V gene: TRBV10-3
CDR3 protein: CAIRGGTNEKLFF
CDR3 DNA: TGTGCCATCAGGGGGGGCACTAATGAAAAACTGTTTTTT

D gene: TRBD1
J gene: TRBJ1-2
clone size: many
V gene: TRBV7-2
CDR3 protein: CASSPKGTGGALYTF
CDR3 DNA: TGTGCCAGCAGCCCCAAAGGGACAGGGGGCGCTCTTTACACCTTC

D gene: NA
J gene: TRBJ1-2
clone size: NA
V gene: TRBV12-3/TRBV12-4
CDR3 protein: CASSDRLYSYTF
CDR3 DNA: TGTGCCAGCAGTGACAGGCTTTATAGCTACACCTTC

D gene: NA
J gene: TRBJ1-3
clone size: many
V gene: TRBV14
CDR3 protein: CASSQSGATIYF
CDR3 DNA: TGTGCCAGCAGCCAATCAGGGGCCACCATATATTTT

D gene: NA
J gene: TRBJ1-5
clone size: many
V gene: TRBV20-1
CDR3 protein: CSAGTGNDQPQHF
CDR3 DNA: TGCAGTGCGGGAACAGGGAACGATCAGCCCCAGCATTTT

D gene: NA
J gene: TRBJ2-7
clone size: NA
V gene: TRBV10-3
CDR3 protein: CAIDSGTAYEQYF
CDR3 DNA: TGTGCCATTGATAGCGGGACAGCCTACGAGCAGTACTTC

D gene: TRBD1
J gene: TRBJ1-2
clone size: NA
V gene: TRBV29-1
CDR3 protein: CSVLSGGADGYTF
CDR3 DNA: TGCAGCGTTCTGTCAGGGGGCGCGGATGGCTACACCTTC

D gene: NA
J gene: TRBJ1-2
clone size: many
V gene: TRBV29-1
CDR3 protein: CSVEGTNYGYTF
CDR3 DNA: TGCAGCGTTGAAGGGACTAACTATGGCTACACCTTC

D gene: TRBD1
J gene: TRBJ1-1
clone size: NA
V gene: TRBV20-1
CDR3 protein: CSLGQGRRSTEAFF
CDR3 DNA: TGCAGCTTAGGACAGGGGCGGCGTAGCACTGAAGCTTTCTTT

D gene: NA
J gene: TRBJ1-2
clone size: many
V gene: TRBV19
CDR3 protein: CATGGYGYTF
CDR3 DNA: TGTGCCACTGGGGGTTATGGCTACACCTTC

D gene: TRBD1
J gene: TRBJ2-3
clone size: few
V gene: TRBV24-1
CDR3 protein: CATSDYRGPDTQYF
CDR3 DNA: TGTGCCACCAGTGATTACAGGGGACCAGATACGCAGTATTTT

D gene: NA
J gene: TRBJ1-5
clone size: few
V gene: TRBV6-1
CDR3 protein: CASSERWGTPNQPQHF
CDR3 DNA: TGTGCCAGCAGTGAAAGGTGGGGTACGCCCAATCAGCCCCAGCATTTT

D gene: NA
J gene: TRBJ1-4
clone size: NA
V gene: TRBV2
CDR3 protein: CASILKEKLFF
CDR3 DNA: TGTGCCAGCATTCTTAAGGAAAAACTGTTTTTT

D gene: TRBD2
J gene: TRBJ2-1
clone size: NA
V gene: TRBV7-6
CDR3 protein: CASSSGGLVPQFF
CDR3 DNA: TGTGCCAGCAGCTCGGGAGGACTAGTTCCGCAGTTCTTC

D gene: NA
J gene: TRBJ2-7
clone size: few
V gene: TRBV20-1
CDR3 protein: CSAQGASGPYEQYF
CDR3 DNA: TGCAGTGCCCAGGGAGCGAGCGGTCCCTACGAGCAGTACTTC

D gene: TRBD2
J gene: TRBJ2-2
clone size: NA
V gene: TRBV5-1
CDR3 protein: CASSLGTSGAGELFF
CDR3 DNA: TGCGCCAGCAGCTTGGGGACTAGCGGGGCCGGGGAGCTGTTTTTT

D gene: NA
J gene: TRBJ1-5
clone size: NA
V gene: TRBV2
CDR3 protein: CASSPDSGNQPQHF
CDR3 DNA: TGTGCCAGCAGTCCAGACAGTGGCAATCAGCCCCAGCATTTT

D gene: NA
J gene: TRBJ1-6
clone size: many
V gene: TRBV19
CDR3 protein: CATQLGRNSPLHF
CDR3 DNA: TGTGCCACCCAATTAGGCAGGAATTCACCCCTCCACTTT

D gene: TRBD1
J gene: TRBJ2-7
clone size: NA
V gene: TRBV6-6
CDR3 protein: CASSHGQGGSYEQYF
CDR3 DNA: TGTGCCAGCAGCCATGGACAGGGCGGCTCCTACGAGCAGTACTTC

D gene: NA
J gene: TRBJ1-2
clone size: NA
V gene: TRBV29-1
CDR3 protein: CSVPGGKGSYGYTF
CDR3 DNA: TGCAGCGTTCCCGGGGGTAAAGGGAGCTATGGCTACACCTTC

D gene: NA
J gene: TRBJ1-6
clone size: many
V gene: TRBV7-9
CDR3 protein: CASSLEANNSPLHF
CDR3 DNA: TGTGCCAGCAGCTTAGAAGCGAATAATTCACCCCTCCACTTT

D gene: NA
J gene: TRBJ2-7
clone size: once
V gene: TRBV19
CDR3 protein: CASSPSVGGWEQYF
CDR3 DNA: TGTGCCAGCAGCCCCTCGGTTGGCGGATGGGAGCAGTACTTC

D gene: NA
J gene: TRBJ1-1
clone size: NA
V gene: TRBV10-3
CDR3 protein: CAISEWGGAFF
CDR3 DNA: TGTGCCATCAGTGAGTGGGGGGGAGCTTTCTTT

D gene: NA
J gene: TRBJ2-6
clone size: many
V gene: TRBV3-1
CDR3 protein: CASSQAPGAGANVLTF
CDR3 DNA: TGTGCCAGCAGCCAAGCCCCAGGGGCTGGGGCCAACGTCCTGACTTTC

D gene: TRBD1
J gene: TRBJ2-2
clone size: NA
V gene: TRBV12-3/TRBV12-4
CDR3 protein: CASSFRSGQGYTGELFF
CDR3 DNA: TGTGCCAGCAGTTTCCGTTCAGGACAGGGGTACACCGGGGAGCTGTTTTTT

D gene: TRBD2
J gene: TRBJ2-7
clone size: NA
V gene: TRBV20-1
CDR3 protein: CSAQDIAGLSYEQYF
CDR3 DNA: TGCAGTGCGCAGGATATAGCGGGTCTCTCCTACGAGCAGTACTTC

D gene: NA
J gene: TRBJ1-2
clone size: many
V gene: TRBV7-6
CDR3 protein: CASRPALSDSSNYGYTF
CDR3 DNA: TGTGCCAGCAGGCCAGCCTTGAGCGATTCTTCTAACTATGGCTACACCTTC

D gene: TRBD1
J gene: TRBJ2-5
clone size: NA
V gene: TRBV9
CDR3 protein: CASSVEGAARETQYF
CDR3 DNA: TGTGCCAGCAGCGTAGAGGGGGCGGCACGCGAGACCCAGTACTTC

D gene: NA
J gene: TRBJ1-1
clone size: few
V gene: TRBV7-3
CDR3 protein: CASSASGGSVNTEAFF
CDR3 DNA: TGTGCCAGCAGCGCATCCGGCGGGAGCGTTAACACTGAAGCTTTCTTT

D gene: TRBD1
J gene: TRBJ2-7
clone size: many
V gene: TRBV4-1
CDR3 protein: CASSLTGESYEQYF
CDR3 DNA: TGCGCCAGCAGCCTGACAGGGGAGAGCTACGAGCAGTACTTC

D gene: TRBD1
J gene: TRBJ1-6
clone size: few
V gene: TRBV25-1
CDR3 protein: CASSHPGTGNNSPLHF
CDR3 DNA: TGTGCCAGCAGCCATCCCGGGACAGGGAATAATTCACCCCTCCACTTT

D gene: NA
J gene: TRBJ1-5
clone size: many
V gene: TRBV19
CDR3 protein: CASSMFWDSNQPQHF
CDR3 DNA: TGTGCCAGTAGTATGTTCTGGGACAGCAATCAGCCCCAGCATTTT

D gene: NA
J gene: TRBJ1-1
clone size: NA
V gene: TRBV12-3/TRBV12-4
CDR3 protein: CASEMGNTEAFF
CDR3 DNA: TGTGCCAGCGAAATGGGGAACACTGAAGCTTTCTTT

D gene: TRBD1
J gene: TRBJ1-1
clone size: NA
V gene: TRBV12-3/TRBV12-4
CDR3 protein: CASGGQARTEAFF
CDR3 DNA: TGTGCCAGCGGGGGACAGGCCAGAACTGAAGCTTTCTTT

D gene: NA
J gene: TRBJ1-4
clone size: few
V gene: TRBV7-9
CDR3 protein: CASSSRGGGVNEKLFF
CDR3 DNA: TGTGCCAGCAGCTCCCGGGGGGGAGGAGTAAATGAAAAACTGTTTTTT

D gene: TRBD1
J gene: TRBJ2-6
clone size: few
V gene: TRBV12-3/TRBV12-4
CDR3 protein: CASSFQGALGANVLTF
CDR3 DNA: TGTGCCAGCAGTTTCCAGGGGGCGCTGGGGGCCAACGTCCTGACTTTC

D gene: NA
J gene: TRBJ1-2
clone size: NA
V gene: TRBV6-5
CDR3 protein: CASSPDFYGYTF
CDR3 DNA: TGTGCCAGCAGTCCAGACTTCTATGGCTACACCTTC

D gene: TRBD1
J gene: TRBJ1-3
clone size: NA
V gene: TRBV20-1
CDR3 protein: CSAKTGPFSGNTIYF
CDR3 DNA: TGCAGTGCTAAGACAGGGCCATTCTCTGGAAACACCATATATTTT

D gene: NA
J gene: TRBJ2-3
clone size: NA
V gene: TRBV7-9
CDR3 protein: CASSAQTLDTQYF
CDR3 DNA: TGTGCCAGCAGCGCACAGACTCTAGATACGCAGTATTTT

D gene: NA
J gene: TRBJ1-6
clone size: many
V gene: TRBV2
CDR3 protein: CASSEWQGGGNSPLHF
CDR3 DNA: TGTGCCAGCAGTGAATGGCAGGGAGGTGGGAATTCACCCCTCCACTTT

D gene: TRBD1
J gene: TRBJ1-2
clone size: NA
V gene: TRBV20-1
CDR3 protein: CSARGDRGRSKGYTF
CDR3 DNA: TGCAGTGCTAGGGGGGACAGGGGGCGTTCTAAAGGCTACACCTTC

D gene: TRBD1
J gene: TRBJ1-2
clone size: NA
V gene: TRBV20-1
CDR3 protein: CSARKQGVAGYTF
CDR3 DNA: TGCAGTGCTAGAAAACAGGGGGTAGCTGGCTACACCTTC

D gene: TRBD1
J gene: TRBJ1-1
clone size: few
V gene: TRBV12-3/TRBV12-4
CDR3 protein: CASSHQGATEAFF
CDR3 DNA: TGTGCCAGCAGTCATCAGGGGGCCACTGAAGCTTTCTTT

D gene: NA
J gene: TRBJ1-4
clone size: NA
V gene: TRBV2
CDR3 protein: CASRERSRTATNEKLFF
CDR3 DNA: TGTGCCAGCCGTGAAAGGAGCCGGACAGCAACTAATGAAAAACTGTTTTTT

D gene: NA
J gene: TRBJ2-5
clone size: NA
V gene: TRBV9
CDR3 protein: CASSQGPAPGTQYF
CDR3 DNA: TGTGCCAGCAGCCAAGGCCCAGCCCCCGGGACCCAGTACTTC

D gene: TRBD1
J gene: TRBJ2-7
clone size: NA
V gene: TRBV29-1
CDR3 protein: CSVRTGGDRYEQYF
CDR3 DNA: TGCAGCGTTAGGACAGGGGGGGATCGCTACGAGCAGTACTTC

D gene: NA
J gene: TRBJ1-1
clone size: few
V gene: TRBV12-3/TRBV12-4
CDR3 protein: CASSPPRATWLSTEAFF
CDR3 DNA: TGTGCCAGCAGCCCCCCCAGGGCGACCTGGTTGAGCACTGAAGCTTTCTTT

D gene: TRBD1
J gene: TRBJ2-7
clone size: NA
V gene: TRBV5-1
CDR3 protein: CASSLRGLDEQYF
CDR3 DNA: TGCGCCAGCAGCCTCAGGGGGCTCGACGAGCAGTACTTC

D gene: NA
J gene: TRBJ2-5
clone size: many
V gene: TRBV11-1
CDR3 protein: CASGPAQETQYF
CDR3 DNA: TGTGCCAGCGGGCCCGCTCAAGAGACCCAGTACTTC